This T cell receptor (beta chain) was sequenced during a study of Ad26.COV2.S vaccination and SARS-CoV-2 variants. The overall study: The vaccine Ad26.COV2.S was put into the muscle once, or twice with 56 days between.

In germline, CDR1 is MNHEY, CDR2 SVGAGI. The CDR3 runs 15 residues. Trimming cost V 4 bases and J 10 bases; bases outside gene matches: 5. As for treatment: 15 to 20 received Ad26.COV2.S at low or high dose, single or two shots; 5 received placebo; per-sample allocation not given. Sampling was performed 63 days after the first vaccine or placebo injection. Spike of the Wuhan-strain SARS-CoV-2 was expressed by an Ad26 vector, which formed the vaccine. The study's findings and limits: Reportedly, spike-specific CD8+ and CD4+ T cell responses achieved substantial breadth once vaccination had taken place. Placebo recipients trailed vaccine recipients in spike-specific TCR breadth.

The repertoire was sequenced with immunoSEQ multiplex PCR; TCRdb's copy has only in-frame clones and lacks some. The sample records about 400,000 clones, roughly 90% being singletons. With regard to this clone: Its specificity is unknown.

The gene calls are TRBV6-5 and TRBJ1-6, with TRBD1 identical over 12 bases. The receptor's source is a person between 18 and 65 years old who received the Ad26.COV2.S COVID-19 vaccine or a placebo. The sequencing used peripheral blood, collected in a trial of Ad26.COV2.S vaccine versus placebo. CDR3 in amino acids: CASSFGTGGRSPLHF. In DNA, the CDR3 is TGTGCCAGCAGTTTCGGGACAGGGGGCAGGTCACCCCTCCACTTT.